Below, one T cell receptor beta chain is given with its context. These data come from a study of blood T cell repertoires in COVID-19. Study overall: COVID-19 samples from acute and convalescent phases originated in the United States, Italy and Spain. T cells, B-cell-depleted T cells, or PBMCs supplied cDNA or gDNA.

Per the original data handling: Estimation of nucleated cell counts was performed using reference gene primer amplification. Clones were read by immunoSEQ multiplex PCR, and TCRdb kept only the in-frame ones, dropping some. That table gives V, J and clone size, and the DNA gave D and trimming. Counted here are roughly 240,000 clones, more than 75% occurring once; the ten biggest clones make up about 2.9%. The CDR3 extends over 14 amino acids. Germline assignment: CDR1 SGDLS and CDR2 YYNGEE. Trimming took off 2 bases at V and 8 bases at J, with 13 bases between the two ends. This receptor was obtained from a woman aged 25 to 39 who had recovered from COVID-19. Sequences were obtained from peripheral blood. V usage is TRBV9 and J usage is TRBJ1-4; no firm D call. The CDR3 DNA is TGTGCCAGCAGCGTTGGAGGACTGGGGGAAAAACTGTTTTTT. This translates into CASSVGGLGEKLFF. Variable domain in full (rest from reference TRBV9 and TRBJ1-4): DSGVTQTPKHLITATGQRVTLRCSPRSGDLSVYWYQQSLDQGLQFLIQYYNGEERAKGNILERFSAQQFPDLHSELNLSSLELGDSALYFCASSVGGLGEKLFFGSGTQLSVL.